The 12 T cell receptor beta chains given below trace back to one sample, sequenced in a study of blood T cell repertoires in COVID-19. Measured with immunoSEQ multiplex PCR; TCRdb has only the in-frame clones, and not every one. Of around 80,000 clones in the sample, 83% were seen once. The sample taken for sequencing was peripheral blood. The receptor set was obtained from a woman of 80 years or more with acute or convalescent COVID-19.

The chain employs TRBV7-3 and TRBJ2-3; 7 bases fit TRBD2. The CDR3 is 15 amino acids. The germline CDR1 and CDR2 sequences are SGHTA and FQGTGA. Trimming cost V 3 bases and J 4 bases; bases outside gene matches: 7. CDR3 sequence (DNA): TGTGCCAGCAGCTTTTCGACTAGCAATTCAGATACGCAGTATTTT. Its translation is CASSFSTSNSDTQYF.

This clone was counted a single time. The chain recombines TRBV10-2 with TRBJ2-1; D is unclear. Germline CDR1 and CDR2: WSHSY and SAAADI. CDR3 length: 12 amino acids. Trimming cost V 6 bases and J 5 bases, with 8 bases left between them. The CDR3 spells CASRERDNEQFF. CDR3 DNA: TGCGCCAGCAGAGAGCGAGACAATGAGCAGTTCTTC.

V gene TRBV6-4 combines with J gene TRBJ2-3; 12 bases map to TRBD1. Germline V gene lookup returns CDR1 MRHNA and CDR2 SNTAGT. The V segment lost 7 bases and the J segment 3 bases; nucleotides outside the gene matches: 17. This CDR3 spans 19 amino acids. The CDR3 loop is CASTGQGAILEAWTDTQYF. The CDR3 DNA sequence: TGTGCCAGCACGGGACAGGGGGCGATTCTAGAGGCTTGGACAGATACGCAGTATTTT.

The CDR3 DNA sequence: TGTGCCAGCTCAACAAACAGGGGGACTGTTTCCTACAATGAGCAGTTCTTC. This sequence encodes CASSTNRGTVSYNEQFF. The rearrangement joins TRBV18 to TRBJ2-1; 8 nucleotides align to TRBD1. The CDR3 covers 17 residues. V lost 5 bases and J lost 1; bases outside the gene matches: 10. CDR1 KGHSH and CDR2 LQKENI come from the germline V gene.

This chain uses TRBV7-2 with TRBJ2-3; D perhaps matches TRBD2 (6 bases). This CDR3 region has 17 residues. Germline CDR1 reads SGHTA; CDR2 reads FQGNSA. Trimming pared 4 bases from V and 0 bases from J, leaving 17 bases between. The CDR3 region has the DNA TGTGCCAGCAGCTCTCCGATGCCTAGCGTTAGCACAGATACGCAGTATTTT. Translated, it gives CASSSPMPSVSTDTQYF.

This clone has a single count. The rearrangement uses TRBV24-1 and TRBJ2-3; 11 bases line up with TRBD2. The CDR3 runs to 18 residues. Germline V gene data show CDR1 as KGHDR and CDR2 as SFDVKD. The junction had 9 bases not matched to a gene; V was cut back by 5 bases and J by 0 bases. The CDR3 protein is CATSVNPGTSGSTDTQYF. In nucleotides, the CDR3 is TGTGCCACCAGTGTGAACCCCGGGACTAGCGGTAGCACAGATACGCAGTATTTT.

This chain joins TRBV5-4 and TRBJ1-2; D is undetermined. Germline V gene sequence: CDR1 SGHNT, CDR2 YYREEE (reference sequence). V lost 5 bases to trimming and J lost 5 bases, with 22 bases between them. The CDR3 contains 16 residues. The CDR3 coding sequence is TGTGCCAGCAGGGGCGGTGAGGGCCTAAGTTGGTATGGCTACACCTTC. This codes for CASRGGEGLSWYGYTF.

V and J are TRBV12-3 or TRBV12-4 and TRBJ2-2, with D uncertain. V was cut by 5 bases and J by 0 bases, with 4 bases left in between. CDR3 length equals 13 residues. The CDR3 spells CASSITNTGELFF. The CDR3, as DNA: TGTGCCAGCAGTATCACGAACACCGGGGAGCTGTTTTTT.

The V call is TRBV5-1, the J call TRBJ2-6; 8 bases are a match to TRBD1. The V gene end was trimmed by 3 bases and the J gene end by 3 bases; junction bases not matched to a gene: 5. Germline CDR1 reads SGHRS; CDR2 reads YFSETQ. This CDR3 has 16 amino acids. CDR3 region: CASSSTGAGGANVLTF. The CDR3 DNA sequence: TGCGCCAGCAGCTCGACAGGGGCAGGTGGGGCCAACGTCCTGACTTTC.

This clone was recorded only once. V gene TRBV13 combines with J gene TRBJ2-3; D is perhaps TRBD1 (6 bases). Germline-derived CDR1 and CDR2 are PRHDT and FYEKMQ (reference sequence). Trimming removed 2 bases at V and 3 bases at J, with 6 bases between. CDR3 length: 13 residues. In DNA form, the CDR3 reads TGTGCCAGCAGCTTAACAGGGACAGATACGCAGTATTTT. Encoded protein: CASSLTGTDTQYF.

V gene TRBV12-5 combines with J gene TRBJ2-7, with 8 bases aligning to TRBD2. The V segment lost 4 bases and the J segment 0 bases; nucleotides outside the gene matches: 11. Germline CDR1 is LGHNT and CDR2 is FRNRAP. CDR3 length equals 17 residues. The CDR3 sequence is CASGSSLTSAVSYEQYF. CDR3 DNA sequence: TGTGCTAGTGGTTCCTCCTTGACTAGCGCTGTCTCCTACGAGCAGTACTTC.

The rearrangement links TRBV5-6 to TRBJ2-5; 9 bases match TRBD2. There are 15 residues in the CDR3. V lost 0 bases, J lost 5 bases, and 5 bases stayed unmatched. Germline CDR1 and CDR2: SGHDT and YYEEEE. CDR3 DNA: TGTGCCAGCAGCTTGGGACTAGCGGCAGCGGAGACCCAGTACTTC. This sequence encodes CASSLGLAAAETQYF.